These T cell receptor beta chains were read from a single sample in a study of naive and memory T cell subsets. One entry per CDR3 protein results from TCRdb running MiXCR on the 5' RACE reads. The repertoire holds roughly 56,000 distinct CDR3 sequences, roughly 7% seen once, with 9% to 10% in the top ten. These receptors originate from a male donor in good health. Each CDR3 is given without its conserved first and last residue. Fields, in order: J gene, V gene, CDR3 protein.

TRBJ1-1,TRBV12-3/TRBV12-4,ASSFVNTEAF
TRBJ2-2,TRBV19,ASSIGGTGELF
TRBJ1-1,TRBV12-5,ASGLTKPGQGARASRDTEAF
TRBJ2-7,TRBV20-1,SARPTGLVGREQY
TRBJ2-5,TRBV28,ASSPMVEGGTQY
TRBJ2-7,TRBV7-9,ASSLEDRGLYEQY
TRBJ2-1,TRBV5-1,ASSLDPGTRNEQF
TRBJ2-3,TRBV6-1,ASIRDRGTDTQY
TRBJ2-2,TRBV10-2,ASSQGVTGELF
TRBJ2-3,TRBV10-3,AISKGLAGDPDTQY
TRBJ1-5,TRBV10-3,AISEARQGGLGNQPQH
TRBJ2-5,TRBV14,ASSQGSAGGKETQY
TRBJ1-5,TRBV6-2/TRBV6-3,ASSPTWNQPQH
TRBJ1-1,TRBV5-1,ASSAGVWTEAF
TRBJ2-2,TRBV2,ASSQQNTGELF
TRBJ1-1,TRBV5-1,ASSQNTEAF
TRBJ1-5,TRBV19,ASSGTVNQPQH
TRBJ2-7,TRBV28,ASSLSLEGEQY
TRBJ2-7,TRBV20-1,SARLQGAYEQY
TRBJ2-1,TRBV10-2,ASRTGLATNEQF
TRBJ2-1,TRBV5-5,ASSLTGTGAVEF
TRBJ1-4,TRBV2,ASRGPTGLNEKLF
TRBJ2-7,TRBV10-3,AISESSSGGAYEQY
TRBJ2-3,TRBV5-1,ASSPDRVRFTDTQY
TRBJ2-6,TRBV25-1,ASTRSGLLSSGANVLT
TRBJ1-5,TRBV12-3/TRBV12-4,ASSKGAGERGSNQPQH
TRBJ2-2,TRBV6-1,ASTKWDTGELF
TRBJ2-5,TRBV12-5,ASGRGDFSYQETQY
TRBJ1-3,TRBV13,ATAGELGGNTIY
TRBJ2-7,TRBV5-4,ASSFWQTEEQY
TRBJ1-1,TRBV27,ASSPPGQGIDAF
TRBJ1-6,TRBV12-3/TRBV12-4,ASSFRVGVGSPLH
TRBJ2-1,TRBV25-1,ASSGTWGDEQF
TRBJ1-1,TRBV3-1,ASSLRTGSPFPLMNTEAF
TRBJ1-5,TRBV19,ASCLTGNQPQH
TRBJ2-7,TRBV6-5,ASSYGQSYEQY
TRBJ1-1,TRBV12-3/TRBV12-4,ASSGGRTMNTEAF
TRBJ2-5,TRBV9,ASSVSRGHQETQY
TRBJ2-5,TRBV10-3,AIRTSGQETQY
TRBJ1-2,TRBV7-8,ASSLGGRGRHYGYT
TRBJ2-3,TRBV11-2,ASSPKGHWEDTQY
TRBJ2-4,TRBV4-1,ASSQDRGDENIQY
TRBJ2-1,TRBV9,ASSVEALELWDEQF